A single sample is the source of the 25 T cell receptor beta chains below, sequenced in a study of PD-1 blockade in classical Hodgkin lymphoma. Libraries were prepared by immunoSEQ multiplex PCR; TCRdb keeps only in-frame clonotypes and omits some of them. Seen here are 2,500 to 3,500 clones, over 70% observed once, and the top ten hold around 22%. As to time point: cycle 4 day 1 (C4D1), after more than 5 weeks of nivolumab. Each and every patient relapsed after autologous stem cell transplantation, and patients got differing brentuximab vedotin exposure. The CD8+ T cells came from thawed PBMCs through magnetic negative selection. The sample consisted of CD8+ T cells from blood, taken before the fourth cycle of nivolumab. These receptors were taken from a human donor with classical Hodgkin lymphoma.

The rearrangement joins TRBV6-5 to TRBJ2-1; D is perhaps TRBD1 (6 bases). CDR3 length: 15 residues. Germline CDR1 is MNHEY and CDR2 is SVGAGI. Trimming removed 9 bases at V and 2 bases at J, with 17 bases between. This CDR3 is CASRARGSPYNEQFF. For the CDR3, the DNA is TGTGCCAGTAGGGCGAGGGGGAGCCCCTACAATGAGCAGTTCTTC.

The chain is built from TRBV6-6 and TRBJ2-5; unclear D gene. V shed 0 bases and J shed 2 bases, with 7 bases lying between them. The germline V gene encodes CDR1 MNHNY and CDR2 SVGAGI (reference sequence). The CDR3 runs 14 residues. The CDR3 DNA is TGTGCCAGCAGTTACTCCGACGGACAAGAGACCCAGTACTTC. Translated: CASSYSDGQETQYF.

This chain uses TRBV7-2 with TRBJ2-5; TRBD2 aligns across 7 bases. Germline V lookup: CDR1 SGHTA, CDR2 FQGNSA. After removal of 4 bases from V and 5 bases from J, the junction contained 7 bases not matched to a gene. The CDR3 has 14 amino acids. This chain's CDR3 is CASSSPGRAETQYF. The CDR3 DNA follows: TGTGCCAGCAGCTCCCCAGGGAGGGCGGAGACCCAGTACTTC.

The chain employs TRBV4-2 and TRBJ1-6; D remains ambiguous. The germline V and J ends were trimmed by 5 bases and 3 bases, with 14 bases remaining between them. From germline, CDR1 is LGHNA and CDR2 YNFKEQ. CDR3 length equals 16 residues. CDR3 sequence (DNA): TGTGCCAGCAGCATCCCTTCAGCAGACTATAATTCACCCCTCCACTTT. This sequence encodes CASSIPSADYNSPLHF.

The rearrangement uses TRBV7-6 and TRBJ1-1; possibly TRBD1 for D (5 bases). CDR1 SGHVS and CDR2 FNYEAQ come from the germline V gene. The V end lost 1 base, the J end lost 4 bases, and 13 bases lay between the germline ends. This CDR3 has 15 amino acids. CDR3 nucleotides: TGTGCCAGCAGCTTAGAAGGCCAGGGAGCCACTGAAGCTTTCTTT. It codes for CASSLEGQGATEAFF.

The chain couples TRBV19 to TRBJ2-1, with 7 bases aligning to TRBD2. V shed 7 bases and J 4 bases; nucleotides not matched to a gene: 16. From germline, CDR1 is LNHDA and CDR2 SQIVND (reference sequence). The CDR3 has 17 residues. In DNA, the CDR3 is TGTGCCAGTATCCCCTCTGCTGTGGGGGGGTCTTACAATGAGCAGTTCTTC. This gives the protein CASIPSAVGGSYNEQFF.

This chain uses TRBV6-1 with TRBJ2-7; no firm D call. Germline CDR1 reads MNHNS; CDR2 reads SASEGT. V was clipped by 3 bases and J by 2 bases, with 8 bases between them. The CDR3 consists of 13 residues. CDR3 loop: CASSEAVTYEQYF. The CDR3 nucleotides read TGTGCCAGCAGTGAGGCAGTTACCTACGAGCAGTACTTC.

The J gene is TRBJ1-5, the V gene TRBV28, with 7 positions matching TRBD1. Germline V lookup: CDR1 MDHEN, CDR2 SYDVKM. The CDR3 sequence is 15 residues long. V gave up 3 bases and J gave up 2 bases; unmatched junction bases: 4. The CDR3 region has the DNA TGTGCCAGCAGTTTTGGGACAGTGGGCAATCAGCCCCAGCATTTT. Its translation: CASSFGTVGNQPQHF.

CDR3 sequence (DNA): TGTGCCAGCAGCTTAGTCCGCGGTCTGGGCAATGAGCAGTTCTTC. Its translation: CASSLVRGLGNEQFF. The V and J genes are TRBV7-3 and TRBJ2-1; D is ambiguous. CDR3 size: 15 residues. CDR1 and CDR2 (germline): SGHTA, FQGTGA. Trimming shortened V by 2 bases and J by 6 bases, and 14 bases separated the two germline ends. Complete variable domain (other parts from reference TRBV7-3 and TRBJ2-1): GAGVSQTPSNKVTEKGKYVELRCDPISGHTALYWYRQSLGQGPEFLIYFQGTGAADDSGLPNDRFFAVRPEGSVSTLKIQRTERGDSAVYLCASSLVRGLGNEQFFGPGTRLTVL.

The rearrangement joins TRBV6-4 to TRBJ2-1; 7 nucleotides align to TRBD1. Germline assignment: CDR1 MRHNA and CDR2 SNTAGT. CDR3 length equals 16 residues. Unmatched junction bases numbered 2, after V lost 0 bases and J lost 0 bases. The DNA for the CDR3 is TGTGCCAGCAGTGACTCGGACAGGAGCTCCTACAATGAGCAGTTCTTC. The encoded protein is CASSDSDRSSYNEQFF.

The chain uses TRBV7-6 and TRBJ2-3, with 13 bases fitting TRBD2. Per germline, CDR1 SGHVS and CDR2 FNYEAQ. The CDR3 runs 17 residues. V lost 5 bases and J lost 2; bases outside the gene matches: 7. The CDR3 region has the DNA TGTGCCAGCAGCCCCTCGGGACTAGCGGGGTACACAGATACGCAGTATTTT. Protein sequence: CASSPSGLAGYTDTQYF. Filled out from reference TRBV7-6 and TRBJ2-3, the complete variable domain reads GAGVSQSPRYKVTKRGQDVALRCDPISGHVSLYWYRQALGQGPEFLTYFNYEAQQDKSGLPNDRFSAERPEGSISTLTIQRTEQRDSAMYRCASSPSGLAGYTDTQYFGPGTRLTVL.

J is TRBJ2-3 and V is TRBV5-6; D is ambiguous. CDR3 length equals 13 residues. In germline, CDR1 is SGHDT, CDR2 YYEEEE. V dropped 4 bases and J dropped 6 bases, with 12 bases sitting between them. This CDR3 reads CASSDLYGDTQYF. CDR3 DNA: TGTGCCAGCAGCGACTTATATGGGGATACGCAGTATTTT.

Written as DNA, the CDR3 is TGTGCCAGCTCCTTCGACGGGATAGATACGCAGTATTTT. This codes for CASSFDGIDTQYF. The rearrangement links TRBV27 to TRBJ2-3; weak D call: TRBD2 (5 bases). The V gene lost 8 bases and the J gene lost 5 bases, with 14 bases spanning the gap. Germline loops: CDR1 MNHEY, CDR2 SMNVEV (reference sequence). CDR3 length: 13 residues.

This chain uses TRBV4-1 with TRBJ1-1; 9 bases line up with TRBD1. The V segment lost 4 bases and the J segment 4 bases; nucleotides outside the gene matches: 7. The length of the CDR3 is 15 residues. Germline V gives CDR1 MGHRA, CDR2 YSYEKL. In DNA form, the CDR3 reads TGCGCCAGCAGCCGAGGGACAGGGCGGGGCACTGAAGCTTTCTTT. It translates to CASSRGTGRGTEAFF.

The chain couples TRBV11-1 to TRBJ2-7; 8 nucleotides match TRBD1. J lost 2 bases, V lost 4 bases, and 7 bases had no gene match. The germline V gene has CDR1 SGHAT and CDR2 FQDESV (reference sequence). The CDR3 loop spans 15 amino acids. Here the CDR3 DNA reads TGTGCCAGCAGCTGGGACAGGCAGGCCCCCTACGAGCAGTACTTC. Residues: CASSWDRQAPYEQYF.

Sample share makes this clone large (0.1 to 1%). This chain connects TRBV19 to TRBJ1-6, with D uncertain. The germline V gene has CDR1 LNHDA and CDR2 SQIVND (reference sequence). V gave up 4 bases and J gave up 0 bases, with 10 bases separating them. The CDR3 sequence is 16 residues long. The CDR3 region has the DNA TGTGCCAGTAGTACGAATCAGCGCTCCTATAATTCACCCCTCCACTTT. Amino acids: CASSTNQRSYNSPLHF.

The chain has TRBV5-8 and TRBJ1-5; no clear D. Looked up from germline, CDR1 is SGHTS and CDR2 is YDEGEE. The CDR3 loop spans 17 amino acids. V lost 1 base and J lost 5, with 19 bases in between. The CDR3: CASSLYEKGGMDQPQHF. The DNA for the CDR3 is TGTGCCAGCAGCTTGTACGAGAAGGGAGGAATGGATCAGCCCCAGCATTTT.

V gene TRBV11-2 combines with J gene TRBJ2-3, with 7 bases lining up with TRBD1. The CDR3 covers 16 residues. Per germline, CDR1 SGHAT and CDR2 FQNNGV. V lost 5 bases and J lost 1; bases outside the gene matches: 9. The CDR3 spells CASSHSKGAGTDTQYF. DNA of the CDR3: TGTGCCAGCAGCCACTCCAAGGGGGCCGGCACAGATACGCAGTATTTT.

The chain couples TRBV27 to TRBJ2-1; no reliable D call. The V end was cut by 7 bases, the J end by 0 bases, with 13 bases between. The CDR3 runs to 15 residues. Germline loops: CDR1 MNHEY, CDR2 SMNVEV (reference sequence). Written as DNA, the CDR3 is TGTGCCAGCAACTTTCGTGGCCCCTCCTACAATGAGCAGTTCTTC. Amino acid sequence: CASNFRGPSYNEQFF.

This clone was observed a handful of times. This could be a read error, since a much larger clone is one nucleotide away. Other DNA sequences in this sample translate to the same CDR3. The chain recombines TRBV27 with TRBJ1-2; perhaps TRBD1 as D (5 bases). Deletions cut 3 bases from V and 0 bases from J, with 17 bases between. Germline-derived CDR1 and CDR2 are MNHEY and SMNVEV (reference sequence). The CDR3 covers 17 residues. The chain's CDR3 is CASSFRAGGGANYGYTF. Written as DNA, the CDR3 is TGTGCCAGCAGTTTCCGGGCGGGGGGGGGAGCTAACTATGGCTACACCTTC.

The CDR3 region is CASSSRTGSPYNEQFF. For the CDR3, the DNA is TGTGCCAGCAGTTCCCGGACAGGGAGCCCCTACAATGAGCAGTTCTTC. This rearrangement joins TRBV28 to TRBJ2-1; TRBD1 matches at 8 bases. The CDR3 sequence is 16 residues long. J lost 2 bases, V lost 4 bases, and 7 bases had no gene match. The germline V gene has CDR1 MDHEN and CDR2 SYDVKM.

The CDR3 is CASSQDGGGSDTQYF. CDR3 bases: TGCGCCAGCAGCCAAGACGGCGGGGGATCAGATACGCAGTATTTT. The chain recombines TRBV4-3 with TRBJ2-3, with 7 nucleotides matching TRBD2. Germline-derived CDR1 and CDR2 are LGHNA and YSLEER. V trimming: 0 bases; J trimming: 4 bases; junction bases outside the gene matches: 4. This CDR3 region has 15 residues.

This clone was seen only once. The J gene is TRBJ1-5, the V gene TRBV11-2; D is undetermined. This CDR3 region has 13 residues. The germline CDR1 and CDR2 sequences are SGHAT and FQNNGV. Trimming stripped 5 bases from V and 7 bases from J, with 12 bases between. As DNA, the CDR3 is TGTGCCAGCAGCCCAGCCCAGGACCAGCCCCAGCATTTT. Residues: CASSPAQDQPQHF.

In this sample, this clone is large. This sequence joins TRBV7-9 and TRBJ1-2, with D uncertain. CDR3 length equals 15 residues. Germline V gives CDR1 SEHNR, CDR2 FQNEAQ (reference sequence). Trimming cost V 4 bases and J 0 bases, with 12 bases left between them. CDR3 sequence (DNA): TGTGCCAGCAGCTGGGCGGATAGTGCTAACTATGGCTACACCTTC. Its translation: CASSWADSANYGYTF.

CDR3 DNA: TGTGCCTGGAGGGAGAGGCGGACCGGGTCTAATCAGCCCCAGCATTTT. Translated, it gives CAWRERRTGSNQPQHF. The chain has TRBV30 and TRBJ1-5; unclear D gene. The CDR3 has 16 amino acids. V was cut by 3 bases and J by 4 bases, with 19 bases left in between. Germline CDR1 reads GTSNPN; CDR2 reads SVGIG (reference sequence).